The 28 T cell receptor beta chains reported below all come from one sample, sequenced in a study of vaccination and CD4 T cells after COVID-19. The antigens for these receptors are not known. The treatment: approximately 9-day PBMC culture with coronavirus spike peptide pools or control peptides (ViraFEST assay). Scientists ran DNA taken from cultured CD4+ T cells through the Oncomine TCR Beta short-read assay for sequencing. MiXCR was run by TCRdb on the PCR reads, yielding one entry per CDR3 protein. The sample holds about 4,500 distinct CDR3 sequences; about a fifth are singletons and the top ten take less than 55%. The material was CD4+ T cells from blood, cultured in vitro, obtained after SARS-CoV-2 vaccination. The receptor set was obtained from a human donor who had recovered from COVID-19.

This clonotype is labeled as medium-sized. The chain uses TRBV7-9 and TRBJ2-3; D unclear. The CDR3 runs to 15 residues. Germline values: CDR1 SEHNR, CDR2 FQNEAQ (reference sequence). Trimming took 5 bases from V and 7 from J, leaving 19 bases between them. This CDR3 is CASSQWTHEGYTQYF. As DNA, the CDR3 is TGTGCCAGCAGCCAATGGACGCATGAAGGATATACGCAGTATTTT. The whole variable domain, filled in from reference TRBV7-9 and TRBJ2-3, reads DTGVSQNPRHKITKRGQNVTFRCDPISEHNRLYWYRQTLGQGPEFLTYFQNEAQLEKSRLLSDRFSAERPKGSFSTLEIQRTEQGDSAMYLCASSQWTHEGYTQYFGPGTRLTVL.

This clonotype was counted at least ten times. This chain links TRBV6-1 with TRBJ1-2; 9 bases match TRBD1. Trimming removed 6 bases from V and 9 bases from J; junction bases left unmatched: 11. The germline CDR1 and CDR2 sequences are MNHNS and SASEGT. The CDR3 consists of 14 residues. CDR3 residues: CASSQTGQGSSYTF. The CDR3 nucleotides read TGTGCCAGCAGCCAGACGGGACAGGGTAGTAGCTACACCTTC.

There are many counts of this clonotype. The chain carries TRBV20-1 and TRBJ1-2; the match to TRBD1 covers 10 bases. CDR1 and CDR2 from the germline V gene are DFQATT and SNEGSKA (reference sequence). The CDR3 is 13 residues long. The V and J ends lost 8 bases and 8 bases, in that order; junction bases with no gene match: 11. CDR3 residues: CSSLSGTGDGYTF. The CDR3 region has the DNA TGCAGTTCTTTATCCGGGACAGGGGACGGCTACACCTTC.

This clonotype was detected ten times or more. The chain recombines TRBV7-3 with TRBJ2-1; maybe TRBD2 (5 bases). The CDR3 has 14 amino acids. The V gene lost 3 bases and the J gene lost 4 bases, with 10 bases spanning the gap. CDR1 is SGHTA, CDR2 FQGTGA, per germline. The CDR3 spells CASSFGLAYNEQFF. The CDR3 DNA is TGTGCCAGCAGCTTCGGACTGGCTTACAATGAGCAGTTCTTC.

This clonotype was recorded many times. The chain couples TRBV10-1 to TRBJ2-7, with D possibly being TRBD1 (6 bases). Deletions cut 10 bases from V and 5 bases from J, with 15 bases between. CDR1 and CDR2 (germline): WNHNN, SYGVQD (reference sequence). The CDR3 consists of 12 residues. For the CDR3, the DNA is TGCGCCACCAGGACTGGACAGAACGAGCAGTACTTC. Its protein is CATRTGQNEQYF.

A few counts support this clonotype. The CDR3 region has the DNA TGTGCCAGCACCACAGGGATTAGAAATGAGCAGTTCTTC. Protein: CASTTGIRNEQFF. The chain links TRBV7-2 to TRBJ2-1; tentative D call: TRBD1 (6 bases). V gave up 7 bases and J gave up 7 bases, with 14 bases separating them. Germline CDR1 SGHTA, CDR2 FQGNSA. There are 13 residues in the CDR3.

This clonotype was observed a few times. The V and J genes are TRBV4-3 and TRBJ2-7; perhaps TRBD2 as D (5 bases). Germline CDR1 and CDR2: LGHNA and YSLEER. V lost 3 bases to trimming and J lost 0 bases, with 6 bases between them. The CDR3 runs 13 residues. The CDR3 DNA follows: TGCGCCAGCAGCCACGGGGTCTCCTACGAGCAGTACTTC. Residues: CASSHGVSYEQYF.

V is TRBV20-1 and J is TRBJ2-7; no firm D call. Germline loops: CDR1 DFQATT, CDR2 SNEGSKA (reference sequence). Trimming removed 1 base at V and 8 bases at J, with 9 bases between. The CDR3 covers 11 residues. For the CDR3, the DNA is TGCAGTGCTAGAGGGGGTCTCAAGCAGTACTTC. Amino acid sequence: CSARGGLKQYF.

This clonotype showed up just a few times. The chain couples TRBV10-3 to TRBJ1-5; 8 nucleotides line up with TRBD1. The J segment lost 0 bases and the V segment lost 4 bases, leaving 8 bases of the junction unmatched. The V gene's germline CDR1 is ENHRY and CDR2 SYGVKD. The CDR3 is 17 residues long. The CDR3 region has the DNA TGTGCCATCAGTGGGACAGGGACCCTTTATAGCAATCAGCCCCAGCATTTT. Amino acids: CAISGTGTLYSNQPQHF.

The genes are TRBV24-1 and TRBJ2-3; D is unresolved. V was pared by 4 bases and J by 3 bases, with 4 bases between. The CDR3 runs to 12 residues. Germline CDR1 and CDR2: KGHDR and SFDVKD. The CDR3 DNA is TGTGCCACCAGTGACAGGACAGATACGCAGTATTTT. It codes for CATSDRTDTQYF.

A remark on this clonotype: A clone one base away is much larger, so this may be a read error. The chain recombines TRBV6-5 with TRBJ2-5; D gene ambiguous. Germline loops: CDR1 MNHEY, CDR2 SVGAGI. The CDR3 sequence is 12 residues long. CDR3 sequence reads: CTSSLGQETQYF. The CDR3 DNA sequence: TGTACCAGCAGTTTGGGTCAAGAGACCCAGTACTTC.

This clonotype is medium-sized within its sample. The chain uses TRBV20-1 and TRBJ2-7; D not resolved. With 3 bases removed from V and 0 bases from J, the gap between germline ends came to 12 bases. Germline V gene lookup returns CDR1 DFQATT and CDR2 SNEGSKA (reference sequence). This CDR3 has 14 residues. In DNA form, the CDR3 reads TGCAGTGCTAGGGGCAGGCTCAGCTCCTACGAGCAGTACTTC. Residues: CSARGRLSSYEQYF.

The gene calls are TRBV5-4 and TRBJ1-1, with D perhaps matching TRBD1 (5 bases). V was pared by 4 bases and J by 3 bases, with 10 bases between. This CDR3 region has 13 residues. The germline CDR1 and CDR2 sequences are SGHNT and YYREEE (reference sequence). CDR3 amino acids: CASSTRQYTEAFF. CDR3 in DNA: TGTGCCAGCAGCACCCGACAGTACACTGAAGCTTTCTTT.

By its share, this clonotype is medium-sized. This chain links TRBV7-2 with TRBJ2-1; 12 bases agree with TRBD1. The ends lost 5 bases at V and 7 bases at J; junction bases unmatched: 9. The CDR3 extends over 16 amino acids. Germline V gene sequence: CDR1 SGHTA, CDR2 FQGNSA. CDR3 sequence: CASSPDGTGGRNEQFF. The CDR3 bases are TGTGCCAGCAGCCCGGACGGGACAGGGGGCCGGAATGAGCAGTTCTTC.

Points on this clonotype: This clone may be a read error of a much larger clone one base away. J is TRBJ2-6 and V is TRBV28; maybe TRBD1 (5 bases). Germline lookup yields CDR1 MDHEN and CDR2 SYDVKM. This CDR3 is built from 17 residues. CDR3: CASTKGWPLSGADVLTF. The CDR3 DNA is TGTGCCAGCACGAAAGGGTGGCCCCTCTCTGGGGCCGACGTCCTGACTTTC. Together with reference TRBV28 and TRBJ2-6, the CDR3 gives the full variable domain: DVKVTQSSRYLVKRTGEKVFLECVQDMDHENMFWYRQDPGLGLRLIYFSYDVKMKEKGDIPEGYSVSREKKERFSLILESASTNQTSMYLCASTKGWPLSGADVLTFGAGSRLTVL.

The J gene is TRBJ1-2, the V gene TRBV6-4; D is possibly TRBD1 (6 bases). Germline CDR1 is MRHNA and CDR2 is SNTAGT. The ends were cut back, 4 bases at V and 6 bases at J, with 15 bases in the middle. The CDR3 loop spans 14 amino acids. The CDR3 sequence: CASSGSSGVDGYTF. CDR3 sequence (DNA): TGTGCCAGCAGTGGCTCGTCAGGGGTGGATGGCTACACCTTC.

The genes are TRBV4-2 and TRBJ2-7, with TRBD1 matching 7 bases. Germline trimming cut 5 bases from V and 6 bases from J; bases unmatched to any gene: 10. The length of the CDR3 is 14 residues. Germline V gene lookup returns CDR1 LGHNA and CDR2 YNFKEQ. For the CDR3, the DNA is TGTGCCAGCAGCATTCAGGGGGTGTCGTCCGAGCAGTACTTC. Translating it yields CASSIQGVSSEQYF.

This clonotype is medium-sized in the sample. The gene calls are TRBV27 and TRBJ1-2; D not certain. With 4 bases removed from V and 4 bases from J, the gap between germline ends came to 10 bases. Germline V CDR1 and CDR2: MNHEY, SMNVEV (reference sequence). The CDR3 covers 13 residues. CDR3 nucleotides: TGTGCCAGCAGTTGGGCCCCCTTCTATGGCTACACCTTC. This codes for CASSWAPFYGYTF.

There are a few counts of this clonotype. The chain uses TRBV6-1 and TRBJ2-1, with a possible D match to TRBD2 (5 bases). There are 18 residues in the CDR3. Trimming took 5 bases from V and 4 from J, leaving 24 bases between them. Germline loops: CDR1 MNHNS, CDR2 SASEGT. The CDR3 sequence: CASSPSHEGGGRYNEQFF. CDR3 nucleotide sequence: TGTGCCAGCAGTCCAAGCCATGAGGGCGGAGGCCGATACAATGAGCAGTTCTTC.

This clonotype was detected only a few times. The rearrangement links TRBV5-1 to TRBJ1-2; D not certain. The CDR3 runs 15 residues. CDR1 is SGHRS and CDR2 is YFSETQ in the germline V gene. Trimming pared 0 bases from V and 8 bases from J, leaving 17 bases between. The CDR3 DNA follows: TGCGCCAGCAGCTTGGGCGGCCAGGCCGCGCGGGGCTACACCTTC. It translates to CASSLGGQAARGYTF.

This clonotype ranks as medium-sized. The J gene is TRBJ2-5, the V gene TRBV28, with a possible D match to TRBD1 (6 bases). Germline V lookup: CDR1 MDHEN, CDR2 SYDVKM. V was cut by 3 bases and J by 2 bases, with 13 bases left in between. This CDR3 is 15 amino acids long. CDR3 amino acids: CASSFRGNKQETQYF. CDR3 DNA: TGTGCCAGCAGTTTCAGGGGAAATAAACAAGAGACCCAGTACTTC. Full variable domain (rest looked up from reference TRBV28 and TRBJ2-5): DVKVTQSSRYLVKRTGEKVFLECVQDMDHENMFWYRQDPGLGLRLIYFSYDVKMKEKGDIPEGYSVSREKKERFSLILESASTNQTSMYLCASSFRGNKQETQYFGPGTRLLVL.

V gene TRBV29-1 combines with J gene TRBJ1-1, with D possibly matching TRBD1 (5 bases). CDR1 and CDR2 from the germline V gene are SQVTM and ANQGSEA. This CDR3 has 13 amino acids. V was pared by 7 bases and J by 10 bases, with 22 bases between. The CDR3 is CSAGQGTPDGAFF. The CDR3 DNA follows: TGCAGCGCCGGACAAGGAACCCCCGATGGAGCTTTCTTT.

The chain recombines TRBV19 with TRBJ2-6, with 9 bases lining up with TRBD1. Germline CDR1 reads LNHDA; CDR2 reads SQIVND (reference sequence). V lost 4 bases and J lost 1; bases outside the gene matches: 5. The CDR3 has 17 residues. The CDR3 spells CASSTGTGPSGANVLTF. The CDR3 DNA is TGTGCCAGTAGTACCGGGACAGGGCCGTCTGGGGCCAACGTCCTGACTTTC. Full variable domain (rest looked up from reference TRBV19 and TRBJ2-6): DGGITQSPKYLFRKEGQNVTLSCEQNLNHDAMYWYRQDPGQGLRLIYYSQIVNDFQKGDIAEGYSVSREKKESFPLTVTSAQKNPTAFYLCASSTGTGPSGANVLTFGAGSRLTVL.

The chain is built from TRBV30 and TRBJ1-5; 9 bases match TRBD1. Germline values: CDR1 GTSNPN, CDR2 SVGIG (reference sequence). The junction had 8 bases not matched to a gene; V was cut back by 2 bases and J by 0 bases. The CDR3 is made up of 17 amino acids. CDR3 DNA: TGTGCCTGGAGTAGTCACAGGGGGCCTTATAGCAATCAGCCCCAGCATTTT. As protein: CAWSSHRGPYSNQPQHF.

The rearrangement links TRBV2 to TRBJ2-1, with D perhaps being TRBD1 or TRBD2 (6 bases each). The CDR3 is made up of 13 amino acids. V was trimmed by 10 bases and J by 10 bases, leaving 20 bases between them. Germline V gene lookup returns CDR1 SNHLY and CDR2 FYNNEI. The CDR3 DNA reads TGTGCCACCCAGGGTACGGGGGCTTGGGAGCAGTTCTTC. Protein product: CATQGTGAWEQFF.

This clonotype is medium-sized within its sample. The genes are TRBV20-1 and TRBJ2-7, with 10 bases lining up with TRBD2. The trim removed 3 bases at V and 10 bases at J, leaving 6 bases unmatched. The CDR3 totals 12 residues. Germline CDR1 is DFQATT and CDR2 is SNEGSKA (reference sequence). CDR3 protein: CSARSSGGPQYF. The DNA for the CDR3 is TGCAGTGCTAGGTCTAGCGGGGGCCCCCAGTACTTC.

CDR3 coding DNA: TGCAGCGCCTCAAAGGGGGGGGACTATGGCTACACCTTC. Its protein is CSASKGGDYGYTF. The genes are TRBV29-1 and TRBJ1-2; the D gene is possibly TRBD1 (6 bases). The CDR3 is 13 amino acids. Between the trimmed V and J ends, which lost 7 bases and 3 bases, there was a span of 15 bases. Germline V gene sequence: CDR1 SQVTM, CDR2 ANQGSEA.

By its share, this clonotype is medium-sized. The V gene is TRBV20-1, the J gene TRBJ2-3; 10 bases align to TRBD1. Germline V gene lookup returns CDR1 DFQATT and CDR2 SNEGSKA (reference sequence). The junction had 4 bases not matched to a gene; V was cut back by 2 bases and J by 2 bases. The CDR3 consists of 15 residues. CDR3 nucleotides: TGCAGTGCTAGACGCGGGACAGGGGCCACAGATACGCAGTATTTT. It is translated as CSARRGTGATDTQYF.